These 4 T cell receptor beta chains share one sample of origin, sequenced in a study of T cell responses to AZD1222 COVID-19 vaccine. Assay used: immunoSEQ multiplex PCR; TCRdb lists only in-frame clones, some missing. This table holds some 100,000 clones, around 87% found once. The material sequenced was peripheral blood, taken on day 0 of AZD1222 vaccination. The receptors derive from an adult in good health.

In this sample, this clone turned up a few times. J is TRBJ2-7 and V is TRBV19, with TRBD1 identical over 12 bases. The germline V gene encodes CDR1 LNHDA and CDR2 SQIVND (reference sequence). The CDR3 runs 16 residues. V was pared by 2 bases and J by 3 bases, with 5 bases of the junction left unmatched. In DNA, the CDR3 is TGTGCCAGTAGTATACAGGGGGACAGGGGGCACTACGAGCAGTACTTC. Translated, it gives CASSIQGDRGHYEQYF.

This clone showed up just once. The chain employs TRBV7-2 and TRBJ2-7, with unresolved D. The CDR3 contains 13 residues. CDR1 is SGHTA, CDR2 FQGNSA, per germline. V was clipped by 1 base and J by 3 bases, with 7 bases between them. The CDR3 DNA is TGTGCCAGCAGCTTAGACTTCAACTACGAGCAGTACTTC. Translation: CASSLDFNYEQYF.

The chain carries TRBV11-2 and TRBJ2-1; D gene unclear. Germline V gives CDR1 SGHAT, CDR2 FQNNGV. The CDR3 spans 16 residues. V was shortened by 2 bases and J by 6 bases, with 17 bases between the two germline ends. The CDR3: CASSLRQVLIVNEQFF. CDR3 in DNA: TGTGCCAGCAGCTTACGCCAGGTCCTCATCGTCAATGAGCAGTTCTTC.

This clone was counted a few times. This chain joins TRBV4-1 and TRBJ1-1, with D possibly matching TRBD1 (6 bases). This CDR3 is built from 17 residues. V was cut by 0 bases and J by 1 base, with 15 bases left in between. Germline V gene lookup returns CDR1 MGHRA and CDR2 YSYEKL. The CDR3 protein is CASSQELRMTGNTEAFF. The DNA of the CDR3 is TGCGCCAGCAGCCAAGAATTGCGGATGACAGGGAACACTGAAGCTTTCTTT.